These 11 T cell receptor beta chains originate from one sample sequenced in a study of cytomegalovirus exposure and HLA in healthy donors. Amplification used 60 Vbeta primers and 13 Jbeta primers. The data were produced by immunoSEQ multiplex PCR, yet TCRdb's version contains in-frame clones alone and is incomplete. The sample holds over 80,000 clones, 70% to 80% seen once. Source material: PBMCs. The receptor set was obtained from a man aged 55 to 70 in good health and CMV-seropositive.

V is TRBV6-5 and J is TRBJ2-7; TRBD1 aligns across 12 bases. Germline V gene data show CDR1 as MNHEY and CDR2 as SVGAGI. The V and J ends lost 6 bases and 2 bases, in that order; junction bases with no gene match: 2. The CDR3 contains 14 residues. CDR3 DNA: TGTGCCAGCAGGGGGACAGGGGGCGCCTACGAGCAGTACTTC. Translating gives CASRGTGGAYEQYF.

The chain couples TRBV7-2 to TRBJ1-2; D not certain. CDR1 and CDR2 from the germline V gene are SGHTA and FQGNSA. The CDR3 covers 15 residues. Trimming cost V 1 base and J 5 bases, with 14 bases left between them. CDR3 region: CASSLEGSGVYGYTF. The CDR3 DNA follows: TGTGCCAGCAGCTTAGAAGGTAGCGGGGTGTATGGCTACACCTTC.

This clone was picked up a small number of times. The chain combines TRBV6-5 with TRBJ1-1, with D tentatively TRBD1 (5 bases). Germline-derived CDR1 and CDR2 are MNHEY and SVGAGI. Trimming left V 7 bases short and J 0 bases short, with 9 bases between. There are 13 residues in the CDR3. Here the CDR3 reads CASTAGMNTEAFF. The DNA of the CDR3 is TGTGCCAGCACGGCAGGGATGAACACTGAAGCTTTCTTT.

The chain recombines TRBV29-1 with TRBJ2-2; D may be TRBD1 (5 bases). The germline gives CDR1 SQVTM, CDR2 ANQGSEA. This CDR3 has 13 residues. The V end lost 1 base, the J end lost 3 bases, and 6 bases lay between the germline ends. The CDR3 reads CSVEAGYTGELFF. The CDR3 nucleotides are TGCAGCGTTGAAGCAGGGTACACCGGGGAGCTGTTTTTT.

The V gene is TRBV7-2, the J gene TRBJ1-2; 7 positions match TRBD1. This CDR3 has 15 residues. Germline V lookup: CDR1 SGHTA, CDR2 FQGNSA. Trimming cost V 7 bases and J 0 bases; bases outside gene matches: 8. The CDR3 DNA follows: TGTGCCAGCACCCATACAGGGGCAGCTAACTATGGCTACACCTTC. It yields the protein CASTHTGAANYGYTF.

The rearrangement uses TRBV9 and TRBJ1-6; 9 bases line up with TRBD1. The CDR3 sequence is 15 residues long. Looked up from germline, CDR1 is SGDLS and CDR2 is YYNGEE. After removal of 6 bases from V and 7 bases from J, the junction contained 8 bases not matched to a gene. CDR3 in amino acids: CASNAGTGKNSPLHF. DNA of the CDR3: TGTGCCAGCAACGCCGGGACAGGGAAAAATTCACCCCTCCACTTT.

V and J are TRBV28 and TRBJ2-3; 9 bases agree with TRBD1. The CDR3 runs to 15 residues. The germline CDR1 and CDR2 sequences are MDHEN and SYDVKM. Unmatched junction bases numbered 9, after V lost 3 bases and J lost 8 bases. The CDR3: CASSFLTGGQGTQYF. The CDR3 DNA sequence: TGTGCCAGCAGTTTCTTAACCGGGGGACAGGGTACGCAGTATTTT. Looking up the rest from reference TRBV28 and TRBJ2-3 gives the full variable domain: DVKVTQSSRYLVKRTGEKVFLECVQDMDHENMFWYRQDPGLGLRLIYFSYDVKMKEKGDIPEGYSVSREKKERFSLILESASTNQTSMYLCASSFLTGGQGTQYFGPGTRLTVL.

This clone was recorded a few times. The chain uses TRBV6-5 and TRBJ1-3; maybe TRBD1 (5 bases). V was cut by 2 bases and J by 4 bases, with 15 bases left in between. The CDR3 totals 16 residues. Germline CDR1 reads MNHEY; CDR2 reads SVGAGI. CDR3 residues: CASSYGRRGSGNTIYF. For the CDR3, the DNA is TGTGCCAGCAGTTACGGCCGGCGGGGCTCAGGAAACACCATATATTTT.

The J gene is TRBJ1-2, the V gene TRBV28; the D is unclear. V was shortened by 4 bases and J by 8 bases, with 8 bases between the two germline ends. Germline-derived CDR1 and CDR2 are MDHEN and SYDVKM. This CDR3 has 11 amino acids. DNA for the CDR3: TGTGCCAGCAGTTCGGGAAGGGGCTACACCTTC. Its protein product is CASSSGRGYTF.

Regarding this clone: In the same sample, other DNA sequences code for this CDR3. The chain is built from TRBV5-4 and TRBJ2-7, with a tentative D call TRBD2 (6 bases). This CDR3 spans 15 amino acids. The ends were cut back, 4 bases at V and 2 bases at J, with 16 bases in the middle. Germline V CDR1 and CDR2: SGHNT, YYREEE (reference sequence). Written as DNA, the CDR3 is TGTGCCAGCAGCCGGGACTCTGGAGGGACCTACGAGCAGTACTTC. Protein: CASSRDSGGTYEQYF.

The V gene is TRBV28, the J gene TRBJ2-5; TRBD2 is a possible D gene (6 bases). Trimming cost V 6 bases and J 5 bases, with 25 bases left between them. The V gene's germline CDR1 is MDHEN and CDR2 SYDVKM. The CDR3 loop spans 17 amino acids. As DNA, the CDR3 is TGTGCCAGCAGCTCCACGCCGCCGGGACTCTCTAGGGAGACCCAGTACTTC. It translates to CASSSTPPGLSRETQYF.